A selection of T cell receptor beta chains follows, all from one sample in a study of blood T cell repertoires in COVID-19. The protocol was immunoSEQ multiplex PCR, while the TCRdb copy is restricted to in-frame clones and leaves out a portion. Of some 300,000 clones listed, 86% are singletons. The sequenced sample was peripheral blood. The receptors stem from an older woman with COVID-19, enrolled during active disease. CDR3s include the opening cysteine and the closing phenylalanine or tryptophan. The order of the fields is clone size, D gene, V gene, J gene, CDR3 DNA, CDR3 protein. D genes are given only for firm matches. Only some rows state a clone size, as once, few, many or a class for expanded clones.

clone size: .; D gene: TRBD1; V gene: TRBV7-2; J gene: TRBJ1-6; CDR3 DNA: TGTGCCAGCAGCCTTGACAGGGGCAATTCACCCCTCCACTTT; CDR3 protein: CASSLDRGNSPLHF
clone size: .; D gene: TRBD1; V gene: TRBV28; J gene: TRBJ1-5; CDR3 DNA: TGTGCCAGCACCTCAGTTCGACAGGGTCGTCAGCCCCAGCATTTT; CDR3 protein: CASTSVRQGRQPQHF
clone size: .; D gene: TRBD1; V gene: TRBV27; J gene: TRBJ2-6; CDR3 DNA: TGTGCCAGCAGTCATAGTGGGACAGGAGTGACTCACTCTGGGGCCAACGTCCTGACTTTC; CDR3 protein: CASSHSGTGVTHSGANVLTF
clone size: many; D gene: .; V gene: TRBV9; J gene: TRBJ2-1; CDR3 DNA: TGTGCCAGCAGCGCCAGGGAGGCTGGAAACAATGAGCAGTTCTTC; CDR3 protein: CASSAREAGNNEQFF
clone size: .; D gene: TRBD1; V gene: TRBV2; J gene: TRBJ2-7; CDR3 DNA: TGTGCCAGCAGTAGGACAGGGGAATTCGGCGAGCAGTACTTC; CDR3 protein: CASSRTGEFGEQYF
clone size: .; D gene: .; V gene: TRBV9; J gene: TRBJ2-1; CDR3 DNA: TGTGCCAGCAGTAGCCCCTCAAGCGGTTCCTACAATGAGCAGTTCTTC; CDR3 protein: CASSSPSSGSYNEQFF
clone size: once; D gene: TRBD2; V gene: TRBV6-5; J gene: TRBJ2-7; CDR3 DNA: TGTGCCAGCAGTTGGGGACTAGCGGGGGTGTCCTACGAGCAGTACTTC; CDR3 protein: CASSWGLAGVSYEQYF
clone size: once; D gene: TRBD2; V gene: TRBV3-1/TRBV3-2; J gene: TRBJ2-3; CDR3 DNA: TGTGCCAGCAGCCAAGCAGCGGGGGGGCCCGATACGCAGTATTTT; CDR3 protein: CASSQAAGGPDTQYF
clone size: .; D gene: TRBD1; V gene: TRBV3-1/TRBV3-2; J gene: TRBJ1-1; CDR3 DNA: TGTGCCAGCAGTTGGGGACAGGGGGAAGCTTTCTTT; CDR3 protein: CASSWGQGEAFF
clone size: .; D gene: .; V gene: TRBV5-4; J gene: TRBJ2-7; CDR3 DNA: TGTGCCAGCAGCTTGCGCCTCCCAGGAAGGCTCGAGCAGTACTTC; CDR3 protein: CASSLRLPGRLEQYF
clone size: .; D gene: .; V gene: TRBV14; J gene: TRBJ1-4; CDR3 DNA: TGTGCCAGCAGCCAAGGACAGCTAACTAATGAAAAACTGTTTTTT; CDR3 protein: CASSQGQLTNEKLFF
clone size: few; D gene: TRBD1; V gene: TRBV27; J gene: TRBJ2-2; CDR3 DNA: TGTGCCAGCAGTTTGTCGAGACAGGGCCGGGAGCTGTTTTTT; CDR3 protein: CASSLSRQGRELFF
clone size: .; D gene: .; V gene: TRBV7-2; J gene: TRBJ1-2; CDR3 DNA: TGTGCCAGCAGCTACGACAGCCTACCCGTCCTCTTCTATGGCTACACCTTC; CDR3 protein: CASSYDSLPVLFYGYTF
clone size: .; D gene: .; V gene: TRBV15; J gene: TRBJ2-2; CDR3 DNA: TGTGCCACCATTGGGCTCTCGAACACCGGGGAGCTGTTTTTT; CDR3 protein: CATIGLSNTGELFF
clone size: .; D gene: TRBD2; V gene: TRBV11-2; J gene: TRBJ2-5; CDR3 DNA: TGTGCCAGCAGCTTCCGGGGGGGGATGGAGGAGACCCAGTACTTC; CDR3 protein: CASSFRGGMEETQYF
clone size: .; D gene: TRBD2; V gene: TRBV13; J gene: TRBJ2-3; CDR3 DNA: TGTGCCAGCAGCTTAGCAGCTAGCGGGGGAGATACGCAGTATTTT; CDR3 protein: CASSLAASGGDTQYF
clone size: few; D gene: TRBD1; V gene: TRBV7-8; J gene: TRBJ1-6; CDR3 DNA: TGTGCCAGCAGCGTCGGACAGGGGGTGTATTCACCCCTCCACTTT; CDR3 protein: CASSVGQGVYSPLHF
clone size: .; D gene: .; V gene: TRBV27; J gene: TRBJ2-6; CDR3 DNA: TGTGCCAGCAGTTTGGTACAGCCGAGCTCTGGGGCCAACGTCCTGACTTTC; CDR3 protein: CASSLVQPSSGANVLTF
clone size: .; D gene: TRBD1; V gene: TRBV7-8; J gene: TRBJ1-2; CDR3 DNA: TGTGCCAGCAGCAGAATTGCAGGGGGGACCAACTATGGCTACACCTTC; CDR3 protein: CASSRIAGGTNYGYTF
clone size: .; D gene: .; V gene: TRBV3-1/TRBV3-2; J gene: TRBJ1-5; CDR3 DNA: TGTGCCAGCAGCCGTGGCTCTAGCAATCAGCCCCAGCATTTT; CDR3 protein: CASSRGSSNQPQHF
clone size: .; D gene: .; V gene: TRBV4-3; J gene: TRBJ2-2; CDR3 DNA: TGCGCCAGCAGCCAAGATCCGGGGTTGTACACCGGGGAGCTGTTTTTT; CDR3 protein: CASSQDPGLYTGELFF
clone size: .; D gene: .; V gene: TRBV5-8; J gene: TRBJ2-7; CDR3 DNA: TGTGCCAGCAGCTTGTTGGGGACCTCTGGAGGGGAGCAGTACTTC; CDR3 protein: CASSLLGTSGGEQYF
clone size: .; D gene: .; V gene: TRBV5-1; J gene: TRBJ1-3; CDR3 DNA: TGCGCCAGCAGCTTGGCCGGCTCTGGAAACACCATATATTTT; CDR3 protein: CASSLAGSGNTIYF
clone size: .; D gene: .; V gene: TRBV7-2; J gene: TRBJ2-3; CDR3 DNA: TGTGCCAGCAGCTTAGCGCTGACTGCAGATACGCAGTATTTT; CDR3 protein: CASSLALTADTQYF
clone size: .; D gene: .; V gene: TRBV12-5; J gene: TRBJ2-1; CDR3 DNA: TGTGCTAGTGGTTCCCCCTCGAGGCGGGGACTTAGTGGCAATGAGCAGTTCTTC; CDR3 protein: CASGSPSRRGLSGNEQFF
clone size: .; D gene: TRBD2; V gene: TRBV4-3; J gene: TRBJ2-3; CDR3 DNA: TGCGCCAGCAGCCCCGATCGGACTAGCGGGGGGGTGGGAGATACGCAGTATTTT; CDR3 protein: CASSPDRTSGGVGDTQYF
clone size: few; D gene: .; V gene: TRBV2; J gene: TRBJ1-1; CDR3 DNA: TGTGCCAGCAGGGAAAACTGGGGGGGAAACACTGAAGCTTTCTTT; CDR3 protein: CASRENWGGNTEAFF
clone size: few; D gene: .; V gene: TRBV20-1; J gene: TRBJ1-1; CDR3 DNA: TGCAGTGCTAGAGCGACAGGCGAAGCTTTCTTT; CDR3 protein: CSARATGEAFF
clone size: .; D gene: .; V gene: TRBV1; J gene: TRBJ2-3; CDR3 DNA: TGCACCAGCAGCCAAGAGAGTTTGACTAGCGAAAATGCAGATACGCAGTATTTT; CDR3 protein: CTSSQESLTSENADTQYF
clone size: .; D gene: .; V gene: TRBV6-1; J gene: TRBJ1-1; CDR3 DNA: TGTGCCAGCAGTGAAATGGTCGGGGAGAACACTGAAGCTTTCTTT; CDR3 protein: CASSEMVGENTEAFF
clone size: .; D gene: TRBD1; V gene: TRBV5-8; J gene: TRBJ1-5; CDR3 DNA: TGTGCCAGCAGCACGGGACAGGTGGCCGATCAGCCCCAGCATTTT; CDR3 protein: CASSTGQVADQPQHF
clone size: .; D gene: .; V gene: TRBV6-5; J gene: TRBJ2-3; CDR3 DNA: TGTGCCAGCAGGGACAGCCTCACAGATACGCAGTATTTT; CDR3 protein: CASRDSLTDTQYF
clone size: .; D gene: TRBD1; V gene: TRBV24-1; J gene: TRBJ2-1; CDR3 DNA: TGTGCCACCAGTGATTTTGGGACAGGGGGATACAATGAGCAGTTCTTC; CDR3 protein: CATSDFGTGGYNEQFF
clone size: .; D gene: TRBD1; V gene: TRBV11-3; J gene: TRBJ1-2; CDR3 DNA: TGTGCCAGCAGCTTATCCCCGTCTCAGGGGGATGGCTACACCTTC; CDR3 protein: CASSLSPSQGDGYTF
clone size: .; D gene: TRBD1; V gene: TRBV6-2/TRBV6-3; J gene: TRBJ2-7; CDR3 DNA: TGTGCCAGCAGCCAAACCGGGACAGCCTCCTACGAGCAGTACTTC; CDR3 protein: CASSQTGTASYEQYF
clone size: .; D gene: .; V gene: TRBV6-5; J gene: TRBJ2-7; CDR3 DNA: TGTGCCAGCAGTCGACCTACCGGGACTGGCTACGAGCAGTACTTC; CDR3 protein: CASSRPTGTGYEQYF
clone size: many; D gene: .; V gene: TRBV27; J gene: TRBJ2-1; CDR3 DNA: TGTGCCAGCAGTTTATATTCGGTATCTGAGCAGTTCTTC; CDR3 protein: CASSLYSVSEQFF
clone size: .; D gene: TRBD1; V gene: TRBV5-6; J gene: TRBJ2-1; CDR3 DNA: TGTGCCAGCAGCCCCTTGAGGACAGGGATCGGTGAGGAGCAGTTCTTC; CDR3 protein: CASSPLRTGIGEEQFF
clone size: .; D gene: .; V gene: TRBV28; J gene: TRBJ2-7; CDR3 DNA: TGTGCCAGCAGTTTAACTGCAGGATTCTACTACGAGCAGTACTTC; CDR3 protein: CASSLTAGFYYEQYF
clone size: .; D gene: .; V gene: TRBV4-3; J gene: TRBJ1-6; CDR3 DNA: TGCGCCAGCAGCCAAGATAGAAGGAGTTGGTCACCCCTCCACTTT; CDR3 protein: CASSQDRRSWSPLHF
clone size: .; D gene: TRBD1; V gene: TRBV6-5; J gene: TRBJ2-5; CDR3 DNA: TGTGCCAGCACTCCAACAGGGGGGAGAGAGACCCAGTACTTC; CDR3 protein: CASTPTGGRETQYF
clone size: .; D gene: .; V gene: TRBV5-6; J gene: TRBJ1-5; CDR3 DNA: TGTGCCAGCAGCTTCCGGGGGGCTAGGAGCAATCAGCCCCAGCATTTT; CDR3 protein: CASSFRGARSNQPQHF
clone size: .; D gene: .; V gene: TRBV5-1; J gene: TRBJ1-1; CDR3 DNA: TGCGCCAGCAGTTCAGACAGCACTGAAGCTTTCTTT; CDR3 protein: CASSSDSTEAFF
clone size: .; D gene: TRBD1; V gene: TRBV9; J gene: TRBJ1-1; CDR3 DNA: TGTGCCAGCAGCGTAGCTACACAGGGGACCGAAGCTTTCTTT; CDR3 protein: CASSVATQGTEAFF
clone size: .; D gene: .; V gene: TRBV7-9; J gene: TRBJ2-7; CDR3 DNA: TGTGCCAGCAGCCCAGAGGGGGCCTACGAGCAGTACTTC; CDR3 protein: CASSPEGAYEQYF
clone size: few; D gene: TRBD1; V gene: TRBV30; J gene: TRBJ1-2; CDR3 DNA: TGTGCCTGGAGCAAGACAGGGGTTGGAGGCTACACCTTC; CDR3 protein: CAWSKTGVGGYTF
clone size: .; D gene: .; V gene: TRBV28; J gene: TRBJ1-3; CDR3 DNA: TGTGCCAGCAGTTTAAGGGGAGGTGGAAACACCATATATTTT; CDR3 protein: CASSLRGGGNTIYF
clone size: .; D gene: .; V gene: TRBV28; J gene: TRBJ1-1; CDR3 DNA: TGTGCCAGCAGCACCTTAGGCAGGGTGAACACTGAAGCTTTCTTT; CDR3 protein: CASSTLGRVNTEAFF
clone size: .; D gene: TRBD2; V gene: TRBV6-2/TRBV6-3; J gene: TRBJ2-7; CDR3 DNA: TGTGCCAGCAGTTATGAGGGACTAAGAGGGGAGCAGTACTTC; CDR3 protein: CASSYEGLRGEQYF
clone size: once; D gene: TRBD2; V gene: TRBV13; J gene: TRBJ2-7; CDR3 DNA: TGTGCCAGCAGCTTAGGAGGCGGGGGGGCTATCGAGCAGTACTTC; CDR3 protein: CASSLGGGGAIEQYF